This TCR beta chain came from a study of Ad26.COV2.S vaccination and SARS-CoV-2 variants. Regarding this clone: As yet, its antigen is unknown.

This sample's treatment: roughly 18 received Ad26.COV2.S at low or high dose, single or two shots; about 5 received placebo; per-sample allocation not given. Vaccine and placebo recipients were sampled on day 63 after the first injection. Generated by immunoSEQ multiplex PCR, the TCRdb table keeps only in-frame clones and is missing some. Among under 600,000 clones listed, roughly nine tenths were seen once. V lost 2 bases and J 2 bases, leaving 7 bases between the germline ends. Looked up from germline, CDR1 is MNHEY and CDR2 is SMNVEV (reference sequence). The CDR3 contains 13 residues. Study observations and caveats: Those who received the vaccine showed greater spike-specific TCR breadth than those given placebo.

The starting material was peripheral blood, obtained in a trial of Ad26.COV2.S vaccine versus placebo. V and J are TRBV27 and TRBJ2-7; no reliable D call. The receptor was derived from a person aged 18-65 years who received the Ad26.COV2.S COVID-19 vaccine or a placebo. The CDR3 here is CASSLRHTYEQYF. CDR3 DNA sequence: TGTGCCAGCAGTTTACGACACACCTACGAGCAGTACTTC.